These 5 T cell receptor beta chains were all obtained from the same sample, sequenced in a study of post-analysis software for immune sequencing data (dated by TCRdb to 2013 to 2016). What the authors observed across the whole study: Patients showed significantly higher frequencies than controls for roughly five TRBV segments, among them TRBV5-6, TRBV5-1 and TRBV20-1.

Antigens for these TCRs are unknown. Receptor amplification or capture employed PCR. The reads were generated on an Illumina HiSeq 2500. Unique molecular identifiers were incorporated into TCR beta cDNA libraries to reduce PCR and sequencing biases. In-frame beta chains were kept once TCRdb had trimmed the public reads at Q25 with fastp and called clones with MiXCR. A single entry per CDR3 protein holds the most common genes and DNA from its merged rows. This sample is represented by roughly 620,000 distinct CDR3 sequences; about 40% of them were singletons. The top ten hold under 2% of the sample. Sequencing was carried out using blood. The receptors derive from a girl aged 5-17 years with multiple sclerosis.

J is TRBJ2-1 and V is TRBV5-1; 7 positions match TRBD2. J gave up 0 bases and V 2 bases, and 11 bases lay outside the gene matches. CDR3 length: 18 residues. CDR1 and CDR2 from the germline V gene are SGHRS and YFSETQ. This CDR3 is CASSFRGESISSYNEQFF. The CDR3 region has the DNA TGCGCCAGCAGCTTCCGGGGGGAGTCAATAAGCTCCTACAATGAGCAGTTCTTC.

DNA of the CDR3: TGCGCCAGCAGCTTCCGGCAGGGAGGAAACTACGAGCAGTACTTC. This gives the protein CASSFRQGGNYEQYF. This chain joins TRBV5-1 and TRBJ2-7, with a weak D call TRBD2 (6 bases). Germline CDR1 is SGHRS and CDR2 is YFSETQ. This CDR3 is 15 amino acids long. V was shortened by 2 bases and J by 3 bases, with 15 bases between the two germline ends.

This clonotype showed up just a few times. The genes are TRBV6-6 and TRBJ2-7; 8 bases agree with TRBD2. Trimming at V came to 7 bases and at J to 2 bases, leaving 7 bases not matched to a gene. The germline V gene encodes CDR1 MNHNY and CDR2 SVGAGI (reference sequence). The CDR3 covers 14 residues. DNA for the CDR3: TGTGCCAGCAAGTCAACTAGCGGAACCTACGAGCAGTACTTC. It yields the protein CASKSTSGTYEQYF.

This clonotype has just a few counts. The CDR3 region is CASSLAGPDIGGYTF. CDR3 nucleotide sequence: TGTGCCAGCAGCTTAGCTGGGCCCGATATCGGGGGCTACACCTTC. V is TRBV7-2 and J is TRBJ1-2; D remains ambiguous. Germline V gives CDR1 SGHTA, CDR2 FQGNSA. This CDR3 has 15 residues. The ends were cut back, 0 bases at V and 8 bases at J, with 16 bases in the middle.

This clonotype was seen only a few times. The chain couples TRBV7-8 to TRBJ1-2; D unclear. This CDR3 has 16 amino acids. Trimming stripped 4 bases from V and 4 bases from J, with 19 bases between. Germline CDR1 is SGHVS and CDR2 is FQNEAQ. Here the CDR3 reads CASSSLRASTSYGYTF. The CDR3 nucleotides are TGTGCCAGCAGCTCCCTTAGGGCCTCCACCTCCTATGGCTACACCTTC.